This T cell receptor beta chain was recovered during a study of T cell responses to AZD1222 COVID-19 vaccine. Across the whole study: Second-dose recipients at about 4 or about 12 weeks were treated as one pooled group.

Per the germline V gene, CDR1 is DFQATT and CDR2 is SNEGSKA (reference sequence). The CDR3 is 15 residues long. V trimming: 3 bases; J trimming: 3 bases; junction bases outside the gene matches: 8. Regarding this clone: Its antigen remains unknown.

Generated by immunoSEQ multiplex PCR, the TCRdb table keeps only in-frame clones and is missing some. The table has over 110,000 clones, approximately 94% seen once. Regarding the study as a whole: AZD1222 recipients seropositive at baseline numbered only 5 or 6.

The sequencing used peripheral blood, collected on day 0 of AZD1222 vaccination. The chain is built from TRBV20-1 and TRBJ2-7; 10 bases agree with TRBD2. The receptor comes from an adult in good health. The CDR3: CSASRLAGDFYEQYF. The CDR3 bases are TGCAGTGCTAGTCGTCTAGCGGGAGATTTCTACGAGCAGTACTTC.